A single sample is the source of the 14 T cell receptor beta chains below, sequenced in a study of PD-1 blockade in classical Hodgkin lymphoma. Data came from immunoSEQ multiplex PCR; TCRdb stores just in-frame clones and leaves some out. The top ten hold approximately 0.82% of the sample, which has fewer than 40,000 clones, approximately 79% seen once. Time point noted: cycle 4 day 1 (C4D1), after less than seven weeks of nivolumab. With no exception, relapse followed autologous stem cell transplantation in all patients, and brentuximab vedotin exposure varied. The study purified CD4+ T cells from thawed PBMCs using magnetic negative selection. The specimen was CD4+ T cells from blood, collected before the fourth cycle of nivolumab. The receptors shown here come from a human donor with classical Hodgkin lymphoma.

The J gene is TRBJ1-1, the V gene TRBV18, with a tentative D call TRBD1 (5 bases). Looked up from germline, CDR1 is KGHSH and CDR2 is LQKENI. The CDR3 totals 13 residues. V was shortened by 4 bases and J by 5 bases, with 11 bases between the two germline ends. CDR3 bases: TGTGCCAGCTCACTCAGGGAAGGGACTGAAGCTTTCTTT. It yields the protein CASSLREGTEAFF.

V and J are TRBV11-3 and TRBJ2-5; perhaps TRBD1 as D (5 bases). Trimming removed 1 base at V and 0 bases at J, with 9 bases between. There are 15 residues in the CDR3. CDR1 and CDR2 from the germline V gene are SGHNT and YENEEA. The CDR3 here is CASSLGGRDQETQYF. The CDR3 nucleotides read TGTGCCAGCAGCTTAGGTGGCAGGGACCAAGAGACCCAGTACTTC.

CDR3 residues: CSVTGTDFEAFF. CDR3 coding DNA: TGCAGCGTAACCGGGACAGATTTTGAAGCTTTCTTT. This sequence joins TRBV29-1 and TRBJ1-1; the match to TRBD1 covers 7 bases. In germline, CDR1 is SQVTM, CDR2 ANQGSEA. The CDR3 length is 12 residues. V shed 6 bases, J shed 7 bases, and the junction held 8 bases outside the gene matches.

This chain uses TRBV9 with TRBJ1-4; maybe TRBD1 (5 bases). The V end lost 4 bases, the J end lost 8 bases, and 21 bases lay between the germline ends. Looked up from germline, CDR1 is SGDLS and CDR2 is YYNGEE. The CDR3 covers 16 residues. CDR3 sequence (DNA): TGTGCCAGCAGCCCGCGGGGGGGAGGGCCCGAAGAAAAACTGTTTTTT. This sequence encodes CASSPRGGGPEEKLFF. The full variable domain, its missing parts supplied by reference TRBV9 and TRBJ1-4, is DSGVTQTPKHLITATGQRVTLRCSPRSGDLSVYWYQQSLDQGLQFLIQYYNGEERAKGNILERFSAQQFPDLHSELNLSSLELGDSALYFCASSPRGGGPEEKLFFGSGTQLSVL.

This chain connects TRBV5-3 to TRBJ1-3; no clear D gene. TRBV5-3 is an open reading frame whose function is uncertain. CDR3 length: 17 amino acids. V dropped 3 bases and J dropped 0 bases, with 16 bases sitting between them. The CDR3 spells CARSSHPEGTSGNTIYF. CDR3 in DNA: TGTGCCAGAAGCTCACACCCAGAGGGAACCTCTGGAAACACCATATATTTT.

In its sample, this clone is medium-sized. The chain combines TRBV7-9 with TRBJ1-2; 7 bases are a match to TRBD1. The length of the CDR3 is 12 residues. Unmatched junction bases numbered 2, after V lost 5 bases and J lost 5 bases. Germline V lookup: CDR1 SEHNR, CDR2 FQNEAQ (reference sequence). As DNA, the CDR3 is TGTGCCAGCAGCCCGACAGGGTATGGCTACACCTTC. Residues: CASSPTGYGYTF. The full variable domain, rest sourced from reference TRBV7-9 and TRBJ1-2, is DTGVSQNPRHKITKRGQNVTFRCDPISEHNRLYWYRQTLGQGPEFLTYFQNEAQLEKSRLLSDRFSAERPKGSFSTLEIQRTEQGDSAMYLCASSPTGYGYTFGSGTRLTVV.

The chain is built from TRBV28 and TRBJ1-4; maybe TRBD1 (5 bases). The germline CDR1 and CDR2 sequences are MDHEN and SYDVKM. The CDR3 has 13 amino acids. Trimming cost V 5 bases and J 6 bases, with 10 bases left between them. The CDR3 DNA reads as TGTGCCAGCAGTGCCGACAGATATGAAAAACTGTTTTTT. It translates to CASSADRYEKLFF.

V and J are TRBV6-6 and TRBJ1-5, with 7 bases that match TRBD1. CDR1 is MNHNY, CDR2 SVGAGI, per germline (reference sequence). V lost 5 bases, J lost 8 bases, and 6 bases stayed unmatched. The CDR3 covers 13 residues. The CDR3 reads CASSTGQIEPQHF. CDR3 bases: TGTGCCAGCAGTACGGGACAGATTGAGCCCCAGCATTTT.

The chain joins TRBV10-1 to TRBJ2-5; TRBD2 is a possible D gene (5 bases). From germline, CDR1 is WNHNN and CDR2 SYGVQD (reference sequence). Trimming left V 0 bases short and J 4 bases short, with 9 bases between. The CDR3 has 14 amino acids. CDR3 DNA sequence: TGCGCCAGCAGTGAGTCCGGAGGTCCAGAGACCCAGTACTTC. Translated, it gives CASSESGGPETQYF.

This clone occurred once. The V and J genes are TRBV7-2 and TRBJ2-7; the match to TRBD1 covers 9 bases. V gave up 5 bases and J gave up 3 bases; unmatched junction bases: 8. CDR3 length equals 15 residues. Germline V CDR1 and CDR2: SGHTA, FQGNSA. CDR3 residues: CASSLGTGLGYEQYF. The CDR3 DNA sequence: TGTGCCAGCAGCCTCGGGACAGGGTTAGGCTACGAGCAGTACTTC.

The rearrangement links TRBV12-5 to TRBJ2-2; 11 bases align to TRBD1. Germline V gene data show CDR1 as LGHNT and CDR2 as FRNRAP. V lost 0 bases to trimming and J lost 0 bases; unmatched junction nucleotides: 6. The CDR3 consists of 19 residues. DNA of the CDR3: TGTGCTAGTGGTTTGGTGGACAGGGGGCTTAACGCGAACACCGGGGAGCTGTTTTTT. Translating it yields CASGLVDRGLNANTGELFF.

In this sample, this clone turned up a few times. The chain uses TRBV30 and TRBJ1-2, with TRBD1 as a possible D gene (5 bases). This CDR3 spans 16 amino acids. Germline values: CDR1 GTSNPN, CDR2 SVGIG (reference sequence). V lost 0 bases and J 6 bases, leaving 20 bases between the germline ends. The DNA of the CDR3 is TGTGCCTGGAGTGTGGGATTGGGACGATCGGCAGATGGCTACACCTTC. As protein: CAWSVGLGRSADGYTF.

The CDR3 DNA follows: TGTGCCAGCAGTTACTCGGGCAACCAAGAGACCCAGTACTTC. Amino acid sequence: CASSYSGNQETQYF. The gene calls are TRBV6-6 and TRBJ2-5; no clear D. The germline gives CDR1 MNHNY, CDR2 SVGAGI (reference sequence). The germline V and J ends were trimmed by 0 bases and 0 bases, with 5 bases remaining between them. The CDR3 has 14 amino acids.

CDR3 sequence reads: CASSTPGRVTGELFF. The CDR3 nucleotides read TGTGCCAGTAGTACCCCCGGGCGGGTCACCGGGGAGCTGTTTTTT. The rearrangement uses TRBV19 and TRBJ2-2, with D tentatively TRBD2 (5 bases). Trimming removed 4 bases at V and 4 bases at J, with 13 bases between. Germline loops: CDR1 LNHDA, CDR2 SQIVND (reference sequence). This CDR3 is 15 amino acids long.